The entry below gives a single TCR beta chain sequence along with its context. Its antigen is currently unknown. Per germline, CDR1 LGHDT and CDR2 YNNKEL (reference sequence). This CDR3 has 15 residues. The junction had 3 bases not matched to a gene; V was cut back by 6 bases and J by 6 bases. The data were taken from a study of blood T cells in healthy people across ages. Whole-study findings and limits: Age showed a roughly linear inverse relationship with TCR beta diversity per million T cells.

With a J-beta primer mix and a sample-barcoded 5' primer, a second PCR ran roughly 6 to 11 cycles. TCRdb re-derived calls from the 5' RACE reads in MiXCR, one entry per CDR3 protein. The repertoire has about 640,000 distinct CDR3 sequences, around three fifths of them found once; the top ten carry roughly 34%. The TCR sequence derives from a man in his 60s in good health. Specimen: blood. The chain joins TRBV3-1 to TRBJ2-1; 15 bases are shared with TRBD2. This CDR3 is CASRRTSGGANEQFF. CDR3 in DNA: TGTGCCAGCAGGAGGACTAGCGGGGGGGCCAATGAGCAGTTCTTC.